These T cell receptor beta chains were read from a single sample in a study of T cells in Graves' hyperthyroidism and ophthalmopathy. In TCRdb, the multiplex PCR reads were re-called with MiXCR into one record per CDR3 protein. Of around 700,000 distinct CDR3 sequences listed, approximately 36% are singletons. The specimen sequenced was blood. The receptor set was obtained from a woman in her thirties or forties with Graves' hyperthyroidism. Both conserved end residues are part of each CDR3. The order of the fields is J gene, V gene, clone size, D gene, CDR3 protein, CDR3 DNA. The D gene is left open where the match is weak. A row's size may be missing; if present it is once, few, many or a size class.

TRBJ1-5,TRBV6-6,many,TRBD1,CASSNRQGVGNQPQHF,TGTGCCAGCAGTAATCGACAGGGTGTGGGCAATCAGCCCCAGCATTTT
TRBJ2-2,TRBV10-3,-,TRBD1,CAISAYGTANTGELFF,TGTGCCATCAGTGCCTACGGGACAGCGAACACCGGGGAGCTGTTTTTT
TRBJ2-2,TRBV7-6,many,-,CASSLGFDTGELFF,TGTGCCAGCAGCTTAGGCTTTGACACCGGGGAGCTGTTTTTT
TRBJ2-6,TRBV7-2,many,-,CASSPYDTSGANVLTF,TGTGCCAGCAGCCCATACGACACCTCTGGGGCCAACGTCCTGACTTTC
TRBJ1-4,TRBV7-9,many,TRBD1,CASSSSGQHEKLFF,TGTGCCAGCAGCTCCTCGGGACAGCATGAAAAACTGTTTTTT
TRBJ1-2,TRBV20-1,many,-,CSAPQDYYGYTF,TGCAGTGCCCCACAGGACTACTATGGCTACACCTTC
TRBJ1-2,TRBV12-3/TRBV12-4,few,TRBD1,CASTMDPTGPYGYTF,TGTGCCAGCACCATGGATCCGACAGGGCCTTATGGCTACACCTTC
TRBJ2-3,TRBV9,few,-,CASSGLTSTDTQYF,TGTGCCAGCAGCGGACTGACTAGCACAGATACGCAGTATTTT
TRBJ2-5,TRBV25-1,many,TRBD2,CASAGGETQYF,TGTGCCAGCGCGGGGGGAGAGACCCAGTACTTC
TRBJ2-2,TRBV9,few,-,CASSVFGGELFF,TGTGCCAGCAGCGTTTTCGGCGGGGAGCTGTTTTTT
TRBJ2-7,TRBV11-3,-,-,CASSLRYGWGPQEPYEQYF,TGTGCCAGCAGCCTTAGGTACGGTTGGGGACCCCAGGAACCCTACGAGCAGTACTTC
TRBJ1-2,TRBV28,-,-,CAISLAFRDNNYGYTF,TGTGCCATCAGCTTGGCCTTTCGCGACAATAACTATGGCTACACCTTC
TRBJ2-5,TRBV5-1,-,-,CASSLVRGAETQYF,TGCGCCAGCAGCTTGGTCCGCGGGGCGGAGACCCAGTACTTC
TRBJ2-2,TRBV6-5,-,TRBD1,CASSYQIPGTANTGELFF,TGTGCCAGCAGTTACCAAATCCCCGGGACAGCGAACACCGGGGAGCTGTTTTTT
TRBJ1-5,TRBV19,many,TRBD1,CATSRQGSQPQHF,TGTGCCACCTCCCGACAGGGGAGTCAGCCCCAGCATTTT
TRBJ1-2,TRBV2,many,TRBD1,CASATGQRRGYTF,TGTGCCAGCGCGACAGGGCAAAGGCGCGGCTACACCTTC
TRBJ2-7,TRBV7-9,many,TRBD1,CASSFTGGEQYF,TGTGCCAGCAGCTTTACAGGGGGAGAGCAGTACTTC
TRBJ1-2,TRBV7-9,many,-,CASSLGAASFYGYTF,TGTGCCAGCAGCTTAGGTGCAGCGTCCTTCTATGGCTACACCTTC
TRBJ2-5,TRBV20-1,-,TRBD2,CSAKLAGKETQYF,TGCAGTGCTAAGCTAGCGGGGAAAGAGACCCAGTACTTC
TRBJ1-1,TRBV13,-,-,CASSLRRLGQNTEAFF,TGTGCCAGCAGCCTCAGACGGTTAGGACAGAACACTGAAGCTTTCTTT
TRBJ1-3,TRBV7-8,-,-,CASSSLRVGGIGNTIYF,TGTGCCAGCAGCTCTCTGCGCGTCGGCGGAATCGGAAACACCATATATTTT
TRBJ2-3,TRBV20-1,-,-,CSARGTSYTDTQYF,TGCAGTGCTAGAGGCACTAGCTACACAGATACGCAGTATTTT
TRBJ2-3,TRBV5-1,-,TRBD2,CASSSGTGLAGTDTQYF,TGCGCCAGCAGCTCGGGAACGGGACTAGCGGGCACAGATACGCAGTATTTT
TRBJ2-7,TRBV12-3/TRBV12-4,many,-,CASRDTSAYEQYF,TGTGCCAGCAGAGACACCTCAGCCTACGAGCAGTACTTC
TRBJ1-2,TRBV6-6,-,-,CASSYPVAANYGYTF,TGTGCCAGCAGTTACCCCGTTGCGGCAAACTATGGCTACACCTTC
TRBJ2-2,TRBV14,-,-,CASSRRTTPFTGELFF,TGTGCCAGCAGCCGGCGGACCACACCGTTCACCGGGGAGCTGTTTTTT
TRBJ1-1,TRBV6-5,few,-,CASSENAWEPNTEAFF,TGTGCCAGCAGTGAGAACGCCTGGGAACCAAACACTGAAGCTTTCTTT
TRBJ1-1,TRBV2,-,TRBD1,CASRARGRNTEAYF,TGTGCCAGCAGGGCCAGGGGGAGAAACACTGAAGCTTACTTT
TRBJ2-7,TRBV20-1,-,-,CSARDPTDPYEQYF,TGCAGTGCTAGAGATCCGACAGACCCCTACGAGCAGTACTTC
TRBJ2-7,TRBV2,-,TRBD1,CASKTGTGRYEQYF,TGTGCCAGCAAAACCGGGACAGGGCGGTACGAGCAGTACTTC
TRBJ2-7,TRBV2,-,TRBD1,CASSGRQGRGEQYF,TGTGCCAGCAGTGGCAGACAGGGACGAGGCGAGCAGTACTTC
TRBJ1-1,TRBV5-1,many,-,CASSKDGMNTEAFF,TGCGCCAGCAGCAAGGACGGCATGAACACTGAAGCTTTCTTT
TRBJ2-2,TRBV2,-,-,CASLGGKNTGELFF,TGTGCCAGCCTTGGCGGGAAGAACACCGGGGAGCTGTTTTTT
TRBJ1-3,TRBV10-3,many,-,CAISEGADSGNTIYF,TGTGCCATCAGTGAGGGGGCGGACTCTGGAAACACCATATATTTT
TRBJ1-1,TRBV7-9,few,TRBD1,CASSPRQGAGEAFF,TGTGCCAGCAGCCCTCGACAGGGGGCAGGTGAAGCTTTCTTT
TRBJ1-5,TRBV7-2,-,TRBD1,CASSLRTGYQPQHF,TGTGCCAGCAGCTTAAGGACAGGGTATCAGCCCCAGCATTTT
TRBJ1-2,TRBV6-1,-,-,CANSEAAGSYGYTF,TGTGCCAACAGTGAAGCGGCAGGCTCCTATGGCTACACCTTC
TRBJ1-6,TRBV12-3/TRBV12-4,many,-,CASSSSRDSPLHF,TGTGCCAGCAGTTCCTCTAGGGATTCACCCCTCCACTTT
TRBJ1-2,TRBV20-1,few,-,CSARSSDGYTF,TGCAGTGCTAGAAGCTCGGATGGCTACACCTTC
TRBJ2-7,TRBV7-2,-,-,CASSPPSLEQYF,TGTGCCAGCAGCCCCCCCTCTCTCGAGCAGTACTTC
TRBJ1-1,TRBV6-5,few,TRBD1,CASSFSRTGGTEAFF,TGTGCCAGCAGTTTCTCGAGGACAGGGGGGACTGAAGCTTTCTTT
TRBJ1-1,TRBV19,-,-,CASSIVRENTEAFF,TGTGCCAGTAGTATAGTCAGGGAGAACACTGAAGCTTTCTTT
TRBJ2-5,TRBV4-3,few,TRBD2,CASSQVAGWGETQYF,TGCGCCAGCAGCCAAGTAGCGGGGTGGGGAGAGACCCAGTACTTC
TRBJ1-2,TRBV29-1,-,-,CSVPRVGGYTF,TGCAGCGTTCCCAGGGTGGGTGGCTACACCTTC
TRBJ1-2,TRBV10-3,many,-,CAISERRAGSRGYTF,TGTGCCATCAGTGAGAGGAGGGCAGGGAGCCGTGGCTACACCTTC
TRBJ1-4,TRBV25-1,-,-,CASSERAANEKLFF,TGTGCCAGCAGTGAACGGGCCGCTAATGAAAAACTGTTTTTT
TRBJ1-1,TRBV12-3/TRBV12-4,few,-,CASSYQGTPLNTEAFF,TGTGCCAGCAGTTACCAGGGGACCCCTCTTAACACTGAAGCTTTCTTT
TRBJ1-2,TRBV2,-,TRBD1,CASSTGTASNYGYTF,TGTGCCAGCAGTACCGGGACAGCCTCTAACTATGGCTACACCTTC
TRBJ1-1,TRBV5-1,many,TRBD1,CASSLGQGSTEAFF,TGTGCCAGCAGCCTGGGACAGGGTAGCACTGAAGCTTTCTTT
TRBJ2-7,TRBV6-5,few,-,CASSYSAAWEQYF,TGTGCCAGCAGTTACTCGGCCGCCTGGGAGCAGTACTTC
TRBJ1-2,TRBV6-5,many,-,CASSYSGVGYTF,TGTGCCAGCAGTTACTCCGGGGTTGGCTACACCTTC
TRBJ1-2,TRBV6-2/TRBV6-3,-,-,CASRHDRIYGYTF,TGTGCCAGCAGACACGACAGGATCTATGGCTACACCTTC
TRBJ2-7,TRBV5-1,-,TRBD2,CASSFGLAGGSYEQYF,TGCGCCAGCAGCTTCGGACTAGCGGGGGGTTCCTACGAGCAGTACTTC
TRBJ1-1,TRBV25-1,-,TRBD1,CATGQGARTEAFF,TGTGCCACCGGACAGGGGGCGCGAACTGAAGCTTTCTTT
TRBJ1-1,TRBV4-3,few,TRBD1,CASSQDRGRLAFF,TGCGCCAGCAGCCAAGACAGGGGGCGCTTGGCTTTCTTT
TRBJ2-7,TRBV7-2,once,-,CASSPGTRDEQYF,TGTGCCAGCTCACCCGGGACGAGGGACGAGCAGTACTTC
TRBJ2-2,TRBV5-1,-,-,CASSPAGLTNTGELFF,TGCGCCAGCAGCCCGGCGGGACTTACGAACACCGGGGAGCTGTTTTTT
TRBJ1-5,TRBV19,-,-,CASSLKAGYQPQHF,TGTGCCAGCAGTTTAAAGGCAGGGTATCAGCCCCAGCATTTT